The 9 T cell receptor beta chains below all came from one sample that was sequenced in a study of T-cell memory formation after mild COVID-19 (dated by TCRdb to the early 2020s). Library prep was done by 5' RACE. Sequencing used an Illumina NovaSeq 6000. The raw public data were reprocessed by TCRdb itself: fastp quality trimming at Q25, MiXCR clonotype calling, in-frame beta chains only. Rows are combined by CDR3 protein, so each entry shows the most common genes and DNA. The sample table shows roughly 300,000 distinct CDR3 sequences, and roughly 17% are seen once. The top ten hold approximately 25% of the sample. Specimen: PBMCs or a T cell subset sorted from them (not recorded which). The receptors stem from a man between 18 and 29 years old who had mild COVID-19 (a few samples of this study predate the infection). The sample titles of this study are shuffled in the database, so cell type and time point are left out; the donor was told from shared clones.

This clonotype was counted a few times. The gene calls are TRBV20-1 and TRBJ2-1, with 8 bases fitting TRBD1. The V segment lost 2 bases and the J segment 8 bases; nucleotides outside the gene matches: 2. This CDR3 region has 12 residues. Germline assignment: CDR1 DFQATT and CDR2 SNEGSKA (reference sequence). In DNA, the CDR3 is TGCAGTGCTAGACGACAGGGGTATGAGCAGTTCTTC. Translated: CSARRQGYEQFF.

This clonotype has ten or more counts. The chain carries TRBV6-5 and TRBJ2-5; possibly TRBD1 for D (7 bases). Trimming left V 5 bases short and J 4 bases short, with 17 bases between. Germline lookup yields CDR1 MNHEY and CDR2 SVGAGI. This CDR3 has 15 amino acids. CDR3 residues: CASSKGTVGGETQYF. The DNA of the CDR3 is TGTGCCAGCAGTAAGGGGACAGTGGGGGGAGAGACCCAGTACTTC.

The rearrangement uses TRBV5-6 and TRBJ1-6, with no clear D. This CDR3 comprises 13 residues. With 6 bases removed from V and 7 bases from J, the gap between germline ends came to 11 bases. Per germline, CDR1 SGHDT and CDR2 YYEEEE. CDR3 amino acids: CASKYGGNSPLHF. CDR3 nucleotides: TGTGCCAGCAAATACGGAGGGAATTCACCCCTCCACTTT. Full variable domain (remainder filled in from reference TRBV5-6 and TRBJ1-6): DAGVTQSPTHLIKTRGQQVTLRCSPKSGHDTVSWYQQALGQGPQFIFQYYEEEERQRGNFPDRFSGHQFPNYSSELNVNALLLGDSALYLCASKYGGNSPLHFGNGTRLTVT.

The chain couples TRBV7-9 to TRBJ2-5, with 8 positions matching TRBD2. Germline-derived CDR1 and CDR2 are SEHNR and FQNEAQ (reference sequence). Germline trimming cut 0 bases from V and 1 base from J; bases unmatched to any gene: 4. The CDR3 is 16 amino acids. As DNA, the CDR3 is TGTGCCAGCAGCTTAGCTGCGGGGGGACCCCAAGAGACCCAGTACTTC. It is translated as CASSLAAGGPQETQYF.

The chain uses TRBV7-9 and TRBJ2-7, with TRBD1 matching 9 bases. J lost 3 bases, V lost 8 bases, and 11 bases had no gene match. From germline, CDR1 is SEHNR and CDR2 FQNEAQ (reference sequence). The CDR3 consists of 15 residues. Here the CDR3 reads CASELTDRGVYEQYF. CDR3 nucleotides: TGTGCCAGCGAACTCACGGACAGGGGCGTCTACGAGCAGTACTTC.

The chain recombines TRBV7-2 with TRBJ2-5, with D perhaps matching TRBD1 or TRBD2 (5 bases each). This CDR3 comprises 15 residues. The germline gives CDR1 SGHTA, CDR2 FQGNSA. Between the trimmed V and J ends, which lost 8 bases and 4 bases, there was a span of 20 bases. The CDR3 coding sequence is TGTGCCAGCGGGCCAGGACCATTTGGGGGAGAGACCCAGTACTTC. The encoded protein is CASGPGPFGGETQYF.

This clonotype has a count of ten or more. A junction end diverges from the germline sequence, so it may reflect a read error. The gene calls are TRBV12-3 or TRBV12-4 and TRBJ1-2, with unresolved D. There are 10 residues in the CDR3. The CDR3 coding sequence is TGTGCCACCAGTCAGTTTGACTACACCTTC. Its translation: CATSQFDYTF.

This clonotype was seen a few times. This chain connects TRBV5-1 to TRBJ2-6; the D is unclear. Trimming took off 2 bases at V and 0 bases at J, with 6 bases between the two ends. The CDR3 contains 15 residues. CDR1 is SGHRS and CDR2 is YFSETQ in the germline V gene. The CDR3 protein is CASSFVGSGANVLTF. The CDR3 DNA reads TGCGCCAGCAGCTTCGTTGGCTCTGGGGCCAACGTCCTGACTTTC.

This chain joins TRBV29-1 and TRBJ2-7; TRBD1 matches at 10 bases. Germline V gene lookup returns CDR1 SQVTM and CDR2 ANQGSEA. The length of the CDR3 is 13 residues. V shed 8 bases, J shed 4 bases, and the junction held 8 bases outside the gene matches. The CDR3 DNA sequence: TGCAGCACCTCCGGGACAGGGGTGTACGAGCAGTACTTC. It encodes CSTSGTGVYEQYF.